This T cell receptor (beta chain) was sequenced during a study of control samples from healthy donors and cancer patients. The data were produced by immunoSEQ multiplex PCR, yet TCRdb's version contains in-frame clones alone and is incomplete. This table holds over 75,000 clones, around 92% found once. V lost 0 bases and J lost 1, with 10 bases in between. The CDR3 is made up of 15 amino acids. Germline loops: CDR1 GTSNPN, CDR2 SVGIG (reference sequence). The rearrangement uses TRBV30 and TRBJ1-5; possible D gene TRBD1, 5 bases. The clonotype was recovered from a man under 40 in good health. Material for sequencing was blood. CDR3 residues: CAWSVRGLSNQPQHF. CDR3 coding DNA: TGTGCCTGGAGTGTGAGGGGATTAAGCAATCAGCCCCAGCATTTT. The full variable domain, with the rest looked up from reference TRBV30 and TRBJ1-5, is SQTIHQWPATLVQPVGSPLSLECTVEGTSNPNLYWYRQAAGRGLQLLFYSVGIGQISSEVPQNLSASRPQDRQFILSSKKLLLSDSGFYLCAWSVRGLSNQPQHFGDGTRLSIL.